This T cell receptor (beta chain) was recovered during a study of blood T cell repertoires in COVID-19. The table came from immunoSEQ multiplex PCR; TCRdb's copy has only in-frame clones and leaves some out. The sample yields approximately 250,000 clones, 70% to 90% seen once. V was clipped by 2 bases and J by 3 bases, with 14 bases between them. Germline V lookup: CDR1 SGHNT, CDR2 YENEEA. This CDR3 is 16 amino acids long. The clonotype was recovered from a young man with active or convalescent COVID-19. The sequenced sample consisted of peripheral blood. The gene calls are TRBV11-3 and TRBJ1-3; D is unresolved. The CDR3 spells CASSLRGSAVGNTIYF. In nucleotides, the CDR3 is TGTGCCAGCAGCTTAAGAGGGTCGGCCGTTGGAAACACCATATATTTT.